The 5 T cell receptor beta chains below were found in one sample sequenced in a study of cytomegalovirus exposure and HLA in healthy donors. Vbeta (60) and Jbeta (13) primers were used in the PCR. The protocol was immunoSEQ multiplex PCR, while the TCRdb copy is restricted to in-frame clones and leaves out a portion. Recorded for this sample: roughly 50,000 clones. The sample consisted of PBMCs. The source is a woman in her sixties or seventies in good health and CMV-seropositive.

The gene calls are TRBV6-5 and TRBJ1-4; D is unresolved. The CDR3 consists of 16 residues. V was trimmed by 0 bases and J by 7 bases, leaving 15 bases between them. Germline lookup yields CDR1 MNHEY and CDR2 SVGAGI. The CDR3 sequence is CASSYSGRAGGEKLFF. In DNA, the CDR3 is TGTGCCAGCAGTTACTCGGGGAGGGCGGGAGGTGAAAAACTGTTTTTT.

The chain joins TRBV4-1 to TRBJ1-5, with 10 bases that match TRBD1. CDR3 length: 16 amino acids. Unmatched junction bases numbered 4, after V lost 4 bases and J lost 1 base. Germline V CDR1 and CDR2: MGHRA, YSYEKL. The CDR3 DNA reads as TGCGCCAGCAGCCCCTGGACAGGGGGGAGCAATCAGCCCCAGCATTTT. This codes for CASSPWTGGSNQPQHF.

The rearrangement uses TRBV10-3 and TRBJ1-5, with D hard to call. Between the trimmed V and J ends, which lost 2 bases and 4 bases, there was a span of 3 bases. The CDR3 loop spans 12 amino acids. Germline CDR1 reads ENHRY; CDR2 reads SYGVKD. The CDR3 is CAISEANQPQHF. The CDR3 bases are TGTGCCATCAGTGAGGCGAATCAGCCCCAGCATTTT.

The gene calls are TRBV5-1 and TRBJ1-2; D remains ambiguous. CDR1 and CDR2 from the germline V gene are SGHRS and YFSETQ. This CDR3 spans 15 amino acids. The ends were cut back, 1 base at V and 2 bases at J, with 12 bases in the middle. CDR3 in DNA: TGCGCCAGCAGCTTGTCCGGGAACAAAAACTATGGCTACACCTTC. Translated, it gives CASSLSGNKNYGYTF.

The chain uses TRBV9 and TRBJ2-5, with 9 bases fitting TRBD1. This CDR3 comprises 14 residues. Losses at the gene ends were 8 bases for V and 5 bases for J; bases not matched to a gene: 10. The germline V gene encodes CDR1 SGDLS and CDR2 YYNGEE. The CDR3 coding sequence is TGTGCCAGTCAACAGGGGGCATCTGCGGAGACCCAGTACTTC. This encodes CASQQGASAETQYF.